This entry describes one T cell receptor (beta chain). Its antigen is not known. This sample was included in a study of beta chain features in type 1 diabetes. Study-level results: In comparison with healthy donors, patients had naive, central memory and Treg TCRB repertoires that appeared more similar. A moderate, significant TCRB CDR3 shortening appeared in type 1 diabetes across four CD4+ subsets.

There are 15 residues in the CDR3. Trimming cost V 5 bases and J 6 bases, with 23 bases left between them. Germline CDR1 is SQVTM and CDR2 is ANQGSEA. Expressed TCRB transcripts got sequenced, as all isolated RNA was reverse transcribed. Naive, central memory and regulatory T cell samples averaged roughly 3.7 million reads. The data were produced by immunoSEQ multiplex PCR, yet TCRdb's version contains in-frame clones alone and is incomplete. The sample consists of 300,000 to 350,000 clones, 9.3% of them appearing once. The sequenced sample consisted of central memory CD4+ T cells from blood. The receptor's source is a man between 25 and 39 years old with type 1 diabetes. The chain couples TRBV29-1 to TRBJ2-7, with a possible D match to TRBD2 (5 bases). This chain's CDR3 is CSVSWTAAASGEQYF. CDR3 DNA sequence: TGCAGCGTTTCCTGGACTGCGGCGGCCTCGGGCGAGCAGTACTTC.